The 28 T cell receptor beta chains below all came from one sample that was sequenced in a study of T cells in Graves' hyperthyroidism and ophthalmopathy. There were TCR beta CDR3 regions amplified from RNA transcripts. The primer set for the first-round RT-PCR of the TCR CDR3 was HTBI. TCRdb called the multiplex PCR reads again in MiXCR, with one record for every CDR3 protein. This repertoire shows under 350,000 distinct CDR3 sequences, about 17% found once; its top ten account for just over 55%. Sequences were obtained from blood. The receptors originated from a woman aged 60 to 75 with Graves' ophthalmopathy.

Ten or more counts support this clonotype. The genes are TRBV27 and TRBJ1-1; TRBD1 is a possible D gene (6 bases). Germline V gives CDR1 MNHEY, CDR2 SMNVEV (reference sequence). CDR3 length: 14 residues. Between the trimmed V and J ends, which lost 6 bases and 3 bases, there was a span of 14 bases. CDR3 protein: CASRGRDTYTEAFF. The DNA of the CDR3 is TGTGCCAGCAGGGGGCGGGACACCTACACTGAAGCTTTCTTT.

This clonotype was picked up many times. At one of its ends the junction is not consistent with the germline gene, which may arise from a read error. This chain joins TRBV5-1 and TRBJ2-7; D not resolved. The germline CDR1 and CDR2 sequences are SGHRS and YFSETQ. This CDR3 contains 11 residues. The CDR3, as DNA: TGCGCCAGCAGCTATTCCTCCGAGCAGTACTTC. Protein: CASSYSSEQYF.

This clonotype was picked up many times. The chain joins TRBV5-5 to TRBJ2-3; maybe TRBD2 (6 bases). This CDR3 has 14 amino acids. Trimming cost V 1 base and J 3 bases, with 9 bases left between them. Per germline, CDR1 SGHKS and CDR2 YYEKEE (reference sequence). The CDR3 bases are TGTGCCAGCAGCTTGCCTAGCGCGACAGATACGCAGTATTTT. This codes for CASSLPSATDTQYF.

The table lists this clonotype with many counts. The chain combines TRBV28 with TRBJ1-5, with TRBD1 identical over 7 bases. Germline V gene lookup returns CDR1 MDHEN and CDR2 SYDVKM. V lost 8 bases, J lost 11 bases, and 15 bases stayed unmatched. The CDR3 totals 14 residues. The CDR3 spells CASGPGQRGPSQHF. In DNA, the CDR3 is TGTGCCAGCGGGCCGGGACAGCGGGGGCCTTCCCAGCATTTT. Full variable domain (remainder filled in from reference TRBV28 and TRBJ1-5): DVKVTQSSRYLVKRTGEKVFLECVQDMDHENMFWYRQDPGLGLRLIYFSYDVKMKEKGDIPEGYSVSREKKERFSLILESASTNQTSMYLCASGPGQRGPSQHFGDGTRLSIL.

This clonotype has a count of ten or more. The chain recombines TRBV10-3 with TRBJ1-6; D gene uncertain. The CDR3 runs 12 residues. Germline loops: CDR1 ENHRY, CDR2 SYGVKD. Trimming took off 6 bases at V and 7 bases at J, with 7 bases between the two ends. The CDR3 sequence: CAISPANSPLHF. CDR3 nucleotide sequence: TGTGCCATCAGCCCGGCGAATTCACCCCTCCACTTT.

The chain recombines TRBV20-1 with TRBJ2-7; the D is unclear. Germline V CDR1 and CDR2: DFQATT, SNEGSKA (reference sequence). CDR3 length equals 13 residues. V was cut by 1 base and J by 0 bases, with 7 bases left in between. The CDR3 DNA reads as TGCAGTGCTAGAGGCCGAGACTCCTACGAGCAGTACTTC. Protein sequence: CSARGRDSYEQYF.

This clonotype was seen more than once but under ten times. The rearrangement joins TRBV9 to TRBJ2-4; D gene unclear. The CDR3 extends over 16 amino acids. V lost 2 bases and J lost 0, with 12 bases in between. Germline CDR1 SGDLS, CDR2 YYNGEE. The DNA for the CDR3 is TGTGCCAGCAGCGTGAAAAGCTTCGCAGCCAAAAACATTCAGTACTTC. This sequence encodes CASSVKSFAAKNIQYF.

This clonotype occurred once. This chain joins TRBV7-9 and TRBJ1-1; the D is unclear. Germline V gives CDR1 SEHNR, CDR2 FQNEAQ (reference sequence). Trimming removed 5 bases at V and 6 bases at J, with 10 bases between. The length of the CDR3 is 12 residues. CDR3 nucleotide sequence: TGTGCCAGCAGCCAACATTCCGCTGAAGCTTTCTTT. Translating gives CASSQHSAEAFF.

V usage is TRBV5-1 and J usage is TRBJ1-6; TRBD1 is a possible D gene (5 bases). The V end was cut by 0 bases, the J end by 7 bases, with 8 bases between. The germline CDR1 and CDR2 sequences are SGHRS and YFSETQ. This CDR3 comprises 14 residues. CDR3 in DNA: TGCGCCAGCAGCTTGGACAGGCGAAATTCACCCCTCCACTTT. Amino acids: CASSLDRRNSPLHF.

Notes on this clonotype: A much bigger clone sits one base away, suggesting this may be a read error. V usage is TRBV9 and J usage is TRBJ2-1; unclear D gene. The J call may be in error: the DNA end matches TRBJ2-7 better. Germline CDR1 reads SGDLS; CDR2 reads YYNGEE. The CDR3 sequence is 15 residues long. The CDR3 region has the DNA TGTGCCAGCAGCACAAAGATAGTGGCCTACAATGAGCAGTACTTC. Translating gives CASSTKIVAYNEQYF.

The rearrangement joins TRBV7-8 to TRBJ1-5, with 9 bases fitting TRBD1. V gave up 5 bases and J gave up 1 base; unmatched junction bases: 6. The CDR3 runs to 16 residues. Germline CDR1 and CDR2: SGHVS and FQNEAQ. For the CDR3, the DNA is TGTGCCAGCAGCCCCCGACAGGGGGTAAGCAATCAGCCCCAGCATTTT. Amino acids: CASSPRQGVSNQPQHF.

This clonotype occurred many times. The chain links TRBV7-2 to TRBJ2-1, with D unclear. The germline CDR1 and CDR2 sequences are SGHTA and FQGNSA. Trimming pared 5 bases from V and 4 bases from J, leaving 15 bases between. CDR3 length: 15 residues. CDR3 region: CASSPPPEKYNEQFF. The CDR3 DNA sequence: TGTGCCAGCAGCCCCCCTCCGGAAAAATACAATGAGCAGTTCTTC.

This chain connects TRBV5-6 to TRBJ2-6; TRBD2 is a possible D gene (5 bases). Germline V gives CDR1 SGHDT, CDR2 YYEEEE. V was cut by 3 bases and J by 2 bases, with 18 bases left in between. The CDR3 has 18 residues. CDR3 nucleotides: TGTGCCAGCAGCTCGAGAGGGAACCCAAGCCCTGGGGCCAACGTCCTGACTTTC. Translated, it gives CASSSRGNPSPGANVLTF. Variable domain in full (rest from reference TRBV5-6 and TRBJ2-6): DAGVTQSPTHLIKTRGQQVTLRCSPKSGHDTVSWYQQALGQGPQFIFQYYEEEERQRGNFPDRFSGHQFPNYSSELNVNALLLGDSALYLCASSSRGNPSPGANVLTFGAGSRLTVL.

The chain employs TRBV6-5 and TRBJ1-5; no reliable D call. V was clipped by 0 bases and J by 2 bases, with 14 bases between them. CDR3 length: 17 amino acids. CDR1 is MNHEY, CDR2 SVGAGI, per germline. In DNA form, the CDR3 reads TGTGCCAGCAGTTACTCGTTCAAGGGTCTGGGCAATCAGCCCCAGCATTTT. This codes for CASSYSFKGLGNQPQHF.

The chain has TRBV27 and TRBJ1-6; no clear D. Germline CDR1 and CDR2: MNHEY and SMNVEV (reference sequence). V shed 6 bases and J shed 0 bases, with 9 bases lying between them. The length of the CDR3 is 15 residues. The CDR3: CASRPGYSYNSPLHF. The CDR3 DNA sequence: TGTGCCAGCAGACCCGGGTACTCCTATAATTCACCCCTCCACTTT.

The gene calls are TRBV6-1 and TRBJ2-7; D possibly uses TRBD1 or TRBD2 (6 bases each). Germline CDR1 reads MNHNS; CDR2 reads SASEGT. Between the trimmed V and J ends, which lost 5 bases and 2 bases, there was a span of 19 bases. This CDR3 has 16 residues. The chain's CDR3 is CASSPGGTQATYEQYF. DNA of the CDR3: TGTGCCAGCAGTCCAGGAGGGACACAAGCCACCTACGAGCAGTACTTC.

This clonotype was picked up many times. V is TRBV6-1 and J is TRBJ2-1, with 11 bases fitting TRBD2. CDR1 and CDR2 (germline): MNHNS, SASEGT. This CDR3 contains 15 residues. V dropped 6 bases and J dropped 7; count of bases not matched to a gene: 8. The CDR3 DNA follows: TGTGCCAGCAGGGAACTAGCGGGAGTTTCAAATGAGCAGTTCTTC. The encoded protein is CASRELAGVSNEQFF.

With regard to this clonotype: Mismatch with germline at one junction end may stem from a read error. The chain joins TRBV7-2 to TRBJ2-5, with D perhaps TRBD1 (5 bases). The CDR3 has 14 amino acids. Germline V gene sequence: CDR1 SGHTA, CDR2 FQGNSA. The CDR3 bases are TGTGCCAGCAGCTTAATTGTTCGGACACATTTCATAGACTTC. Encoded protein: CASSLIVRTHFIDF.

This clonotype was observed a single time. A much larger clone is a single base away; this may be a read error. The rearrangement uses TRBV5-6 and TRBJ2-5; TRBD1 matches 7 bases. CDR3 size: 14 residues. CDR1 is SGHDT, CDR2 YYEEEE, per germline. The CDR3 nucleotides are TGTGCCAGCAGCTTCGGGACAGCTCAAGGGACCCAGTACTTC. Translated: CASSFGTAQGTQYF.

This clonotype has at least ten counts. V gene TRBV6-1 combines with J gene TRBJ2-5; 11 bases map to TRBD1. J was trimmed by 4 bases and V by 4 bases; bases with no gene match: 5. Per germline, CDR1 MNHNS and CDR2 SASEGT. This CDR3 comprises 15 residues. For the CDR3, the DNA is TGTGCCAGCAGTGCCGGGACAGGGGGTTCAGAGACCCAGTACTTC. It yields the protein CASSAGTGGSETQYF.

This clonotype came up many times. The chain employs TRBV7-2 and TRBJ2-2; 9 nucleotides align to TRBD2. Unmatched junction bases numbered 6, after V lost 5 bases and J lost 5 bases. This CDR3 is built from 15 residues. From germline, CDR1 is SGHTA and CDR2 FQGNSA. In DNA form, the CDR3 reads TGTGCCAGCAGCACTCGTCTAGCGGGGACCGGGGAGCTGTTTTTT. Amino acids: CASSTRLAGTGELFF.

This clonotype came up many times. The genes are TRBV18 and TRBJ1-2; 7 bases are shared with TRBD1. The CDR3 contains 14 residues. The germline V gene encodes CDR1 KGHSH and CDR2 LQKENI. J lost 2 bases, V lost 3 bases, and 3 bases had no gene match. The CDR3 spells CASSPGTANYGYTF. The CDR3 region has the DNA TGTGCCAGCTCACCCGGGACAGCCAACTATGGCTACACCTTC.

The table lists this clonotype with a few counts. The chain is built from TRBV7-9 and TRBJ2-3; possibly TRBD2 for D (6 bases). The V gene lost 1 base and the J gene lost 7 bases, with 9 bases spanning the gap. CDR1 and CDR2 from the germline V gene are SEHNR and FQNEAQ (reference sequence). CDR3 length equals 13 residues. In DNA, the CDR3 is TGTGCCAGCAGCTTAGTAAGCGGGCATACGCAGTATTTT. Amino acids: CASSLVSGHTQYF.

This clonotype has a count of ten or more. The chain joins TRBV7-2 to TRBJ2-1; D call uncertain. The ends were cut back, 3 bases at V and 1 base at J, with 7 bases in the middle. This CDR3 is 14 amino acids long. Germline CDR1 and CDR2: SGHTA and FQGNSA. CDR3 sequence: CASSFDKSYNEQFF. CDR3 DNA sequence: TGTGCCAGCAGCTTTGACAAATCCTACAATGAGCAGTTCTTC.

This sequence joins TRBV20-1 and TRBJ2-5; 7 nucleotides agree with TRBD2. Germline trimming cut 3 bases from V and 1 base from J; bases unmatched to any gene: 11. CDR1 DFQATT and CDR2 SNEGSKA come from the germline V gene (reference sequence). The CDR3 spans 16 residues. For the CDR3, the DNA is TGCAGTGCTAGCGGGGGGAGGGAGAATTTCCAAGAGACCCAGTACTTC. Amino acids: CSASGGRENFQETQYF.

This clonotype was counted many times. The genes are TRBV6-1 and TRBJ1-4, with a tentative D call TRBD1 (6 bases). The CDR3 is 15 amino acids. The germline gives CDR1 MNHNS, CDR2 SASEGT. Trimming pared 2 bases from V and 6 bases from J, leaving 13 bases between. The CDR3 region is CASSETGAIDEKLFF. The DNA of the CDR3 is TGTGCCAGCAGTGAAACGGGGGCAATCGATGAAAAACTGTTTTTT.

The chain carries TRBV10-3 and TRBJ2-5; D gene uncertain. The end of the DNA aligns better with TRBJ2-1, so the J call may be wrong. CDR3 length: 13 amino acids. Germline V gene data show CDR1 as ENHRY and CDR2 as SYGVKD. CDR3 amino acids: CAISESVLNPQFF. CDR3 sequence (DNA): TGTGCCATCAGTGAGTCGGTACTTAACCCCCAGTTCTTC.

Comment on this clonotype: A much more abundant neighbour one base away suggests this may be a read error. The chain uses TRBV7-2 and TRBJ2-5, with D hard to call. Germline V gene lookup returns CDR1 SGHTA and CDR2 FQGNSA. The CDR3 sequence is 13 residues long. V dropped 5 bases and J dropped 7 bases, with 14 bases sitting between them. The CDR3: CASSLIYRGTQYF. As DNA, the CDR3 is TGTGCCAGCAGCCTCATCTATAGAGGGACCCAGTACTTC.